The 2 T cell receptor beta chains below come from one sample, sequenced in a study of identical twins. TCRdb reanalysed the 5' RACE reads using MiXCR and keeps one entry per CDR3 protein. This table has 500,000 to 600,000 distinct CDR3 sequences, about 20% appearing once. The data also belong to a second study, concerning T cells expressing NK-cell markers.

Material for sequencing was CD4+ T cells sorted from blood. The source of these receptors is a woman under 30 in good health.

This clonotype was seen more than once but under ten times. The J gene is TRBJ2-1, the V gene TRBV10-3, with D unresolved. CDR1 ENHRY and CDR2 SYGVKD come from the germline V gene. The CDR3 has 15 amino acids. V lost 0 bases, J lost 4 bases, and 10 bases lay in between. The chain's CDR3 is CAISESGGGYNEQFF. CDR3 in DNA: TGTGCCATCAGTGAGTCTGGTGGCGGTTACAATGAGCAGTTCTTC.

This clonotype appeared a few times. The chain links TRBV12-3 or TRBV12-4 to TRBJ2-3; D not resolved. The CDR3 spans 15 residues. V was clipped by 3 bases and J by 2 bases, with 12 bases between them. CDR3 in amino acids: CASSLDYSTTDTQYF. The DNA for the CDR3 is TGTGCCAGCAGTTTGGATTACAGCACCACAGATACGCAGTATTTT.